The 21 T cell receptor beta chains given below trace back to one sample, sequenced in a study of technical replicates of blood from several donors. This table comes from immunoSEQ multiplex PCR, and its TCRdb copy is limited to in-frame clones, with some not included. The sample yields about 67,000 clones, under 98% seen once. The sequenced sample consisted of T cells isolated from PBMCs. These receptors were collected from a human donor in good health.

CDR3 region: CASSIDFGFRAFF. The CDR3 region has the DNA TGTGCCAGTAGTATAGACTTTGGTTTTAGAGCTTTCTTT. The rearrangement links TRBV19 to TRBJ1-1; D is unclear. Germline lookup yields CDR1 LNHDA and CDR2 SQIVND (reference sequence). Between the trimmed V and J ends, which lost 0 bases and 10 bases, there was a span of 12 bases. The CDR3 loop spans 13 amino acids.

The chain carries TRBV11-2 and TRBJ1-1; 8 positions match TRBD1. Germline V gives CDR1 SGHAT, CDR2 FQNNGV. Trimming took 2 bases from V and 5 from J; bases not matched to a gene: 13. The CDR3 runs to 17 residues. The CDR3 coding sequence is TGTGCCAGCAGCTTATTCCCCGGACAGGGAGGGAAGACTGAAGCTTTCTTT. This gives the protein CASSLFPGQGGKTEAFF. The full variable domain, with the rest looked up from reference TRBV11-2 and TRBJ1-1, is EAGVAQSPRYKIIEKRQSVAFWCNPISGHATLYWYQQILGQGPKLLIQFQNNGVVDDSQLPKDRFSAERLKGVDSTLKIQPAKLEDSAVYLCASSLFPGQGGKTEAFFGQGTRLTVV.

CDR3 sequence reads: CASSWTSGSSYEQYF. As DNA, the CDR3 is TGCGCCAGCAGCTGGACTAGCGGGAGCTCCTACGAGCAGTACTTC. This rearrangement joins TRBV5-1 to TRBJ2-7; 13 nucleotides agree with TRBD2. Per the germline V gene, CDR1 is SGHRS and CDR2 is YFSETQ. V lost 3 bases and J lost 0; bases outside the gene matches: 0. This CDR3 has 15 amino acids.

CDR3 region: CASIRPGSSLNTEAFF. In nucleotides, the CDR3 is TGTGCCAGCATCCGGCCGGGATCCTCTCTAAACACTGAAGCTTTCTTT. The chain recombines TRBV7-9 with TRBJ1-1; no reliable D call. The CDR3 extends over 16 amino acids. Per germline, CDR1 SEHNR and CDR2 FQNEAQ (reference sequence). V gave up 7 bases and J gave up 2 bases, with 20 bases separating them.

The chain combines TRBV7-9 with TRBJ1-1; D is unclear. Germline values: CDR1 SEHNR, CDR2 FQNEAQ (reference sequence). This CDR3 contains 12 residues. V lost 1 base and J 8 bases, leaving 8 bases between the germline ends. The DNA of the CDR3 is TGTGCCAGCAGCTTAGTCACACAAGAAGCTTTCTTT. Protein sequence: CASSLVTQEAFF.

This clone was seen once. This chain joins TRBV7-9 and TRBJ1-1; no firm D call. In germline, CDR1 is SEHNR, CDR2 FQNEAQ (reference sequence). The CDR3 is made up of 14 amino acids. V gave up 5 bases and J gave up 1 base, with 11 bases separating them. The CDR3 is CASSPGGRNTEAFF. The CDR3 nucleotides are TGTGCCAGCAGCCCGGGAGGGAGGAACACTGAAGCTTTCTTT. Looking up the rest from reference TRBV7-9 and TRBJ1-1 gives the full variable domain: DTGVSQNPRHKITKRGQNVTFRCDPISEHNRLYWYRQTLGQGPEFLTYFQNEAQLEKSRLLSDRFSAERPKGSFSTLEIQRTEQGDSAMYLCASSPGGRNTEAFFGQGTRLTVV.

The chain is built from TRBV2 and TRBJ2-2; 12 bases agree with TRBD2. V was pared by 6 bases and J by 7 bases, with 6 bases of the junction left unmatched. This CDR3 comprises 15 residues. Germline CDR1 reads SNHLY; CDR2 reads FYNNEI. The CDR3 nucleotides are TGTGCCAGCAGCCCAAGGACTAGCGGGATCGGGGAGCTGTTTTTT. It is translated as CASSPRTSGIGELFF.

The gene calls are TRBV7-6 and TRBJ1-2; 8 bases are a match to TRBD1. Germline CDR1 is SGHVS and CDR2 is FNYEAQ. With V trimmed by 1 base and J by 10 bases, 5 bases remained unmatched. The CDR3 is 13 amino acids. The CDR3: CASSLGPGQDYTF. DNA for the CDR3: TGTGCCAGCAGCTTAGGTCCGGGACAGGACTACACCTTC.

This sequence joins TRBV28 and TRBJ2-7; 14 bases align to TRBD2. Germline trimming cut 7 bases from V and 6 bases from J; bases unmatched to any gene: 11. This CDR3 contains 16 residues. Germline CDR1 reads MDHEN; CDR2 reads SYDVKM. The CDR3 sequence is CASIFGTSGRKGEQYF. The CDR3 coding sequence is TGTGCCAGCATCTTCGGGACTAGCGGGAGAAAGGGCGAGCAGTACTTC.

The chain is built from TRBV27 and TRBJ1-4; TRBD1 might be the D (6 bases). The CDR3 totals 15 residues. Germline V gene lookup returns CDR1 MNHEY and CDR2 SMNVEV (reference sequence). Trimming shortened V by 4 bases and J by 4 bases, and 13 bases separated the two germline ends. DNA for the CDR3: TGTGCCAGCAGTTACATCGGACAGAGTAATGAAAAACTGTTTTTT. Protein: CASSYIGQSNEKLFF.

The chain links TRBV6-6 to TRBJ2-1; D uncertain. Trimming cost V 4 bases and J 6 bases, with 7 bases left between them. The CDR3 sequence is 12 residues long. CDR1 is MNHNY and CDR2 is SVGAGI in the germline V gene (reference sequence). The CDR3: CASSLVGNEQFF. The CDR3 nucleotides are TGTGCCAGCAGTTTAGTCGGCAATGAGCAGTTCTTC.

The V and J genes are TRBV10-3 and TRBJ2-3; 7 bases are a match to TRBD2. Germline V gene sequence: CDR1 ENHRY, CDR2 SYGVKD. This CDR3 spans 15 amino acids. The J segment lost 3 bases and the V segment lost 1 base, leaving 4 bases of the junction unmatched. The CDR3 loop reads CAISEWEGRTDTQYF. The CDR3 region has the DNA TGTGCCATCAGTGAGTGGGAGGGGAGAACAGATACGCAGTATTTT.

The chain combines TRBV5-6 with TRBJ2-2; D remains ambiguous. The V and J ends lost 0 bases and 7 bases respectively, with 10 bases between them. Germline CDR1 and CDR2: SGHDT and YYEEEE. The CDR3 is 14 amino acids. CDR3 residues: CASSLAGFIGELFF. Here the CDR3 DNA reads TGTGCCAGCAGCTTGGCCGGGTTTATCGGGGAGCTGTTTTTT.

The V and J genes are TRBV6-6 and TRBJ1-3, with 7 bases matching TRBD1. CDR1 is MNHNY, CDR2 SVGAGI, per germline (reference sequence). V lost 5 bases to trimming and J lost 0 bases; unmatched junction nucleotides: 4. This CDR3 is built from 15 residues. This CDR3 is CASSRQGLSGNTIYF. The CDR3 bases are TGTGCCAGCAGTCGACAGGGCCTCTCTGGAAACACCATATATTTT.

The rearrangement uses TRBV6-6 and TRBJ2-1; 14 bases agree with TRBD2. The length of the CDR3 is 14 residues. CDR1 and CDR2 (germline): MNHNY, SVGAGI (reference sequence). Trimming removed 6 bases from V and 14 bases from J; junction bases left unmatched: 9. The CDR3 DNA is TGTGCCAGCAGGAAGGGACTAGCGGGAGATAAGGAGTTCTTC. This sequence encodes CASRKGLAGDKEFF.

The chain recombines TRBV5-1 with TRBJ2-6; TRBD1 agrees at 8 bases. Germline loops: CDR1 SGHRS, CDR2 YFSETQ. V was pared by 2 bases and J by 4 bases, with 2 bases of the junction left unmatched. The CDR3 has 15 amino acids. CDR3 loop: CASSFRGPGANVLTF. Written as DNA, the CDR3 is TGCGCCAGCAGCTTCAGGGGGCCGGGGGCCAACGTCCTGACTTTC. Looking up the rest from reference TRBV5-1 and TRBJ2-6 gives the full variable domain: KAGVTQTPRYLIKTRGQQVTLSCSPISGHRSVSWYQQTPGQGLQFLFEYFSETQRNKGNFPGRFSGRQFSNSRSEMNVSTLELGDSALYLCASSFRGPGANVLTFGAGSRLTVL.

The rearrangement links TRBV27 to TRBJ1-5; D may be TRBD1 (5 bases). V was trimmed by 2 bases and J by 7 bases, leaving 12 bases between them. This CDR3 contains 14 residues. CDR1 is MNHEY and CDR2 is SMNVEV in the germline V gene (reference sequence). CDR3 residues: CASSLGAPGQPQHF. The CDR3 DNA reads TGTGCCAGCAGTTTAGGGGCTCCGGGCCAGCCCCAGCATTTT.

CDR3 DNA: TGTGCCAGCAGCTACCTCGCCGCAGGGGAGAACACTGAAGCTTTCTTT. Its translation is CASSYLAAGENTEAFF. The rearrangement links TRBV7-9 to TRBJ1-1; TRBD1 might be the D (6 bases). V dropped 4 bases and J dropped 1 base, with 16 bases sitting between them. Germline CDR1 and CDR2: SEHNR and FQNEAQ (reference sequence). This CDR3 has 16 residues.

The chain combines TRBV10-3 with TRBJ2-2; perhaps TRBD1 as D (6 bases). This CDR3 comprises 14 residues. V was cut by 4 bases and J by 5 bases, with 11 bases left in between. Per the germline V gene, CDR1 is ENHRY and CDR2 is SYGVKD. The DNA for the CDR3 is TGTGCCATCAGTGCGGACAGTATTACCGGGGAGCTGTTTTTT. Amino acids: CAISADSITGELFF.

V gene TRBV30 combines with J gene TRBJ2-1; no clear D gene. V lost 0 bases and J 5 bases, leaving 8 bases between the germline ends. Looked up from germline, CDR1 is GTSNPN and CDR2 is SVGIG (reference sequence). This CDR3 is 13 amino acids long. As DNA, the CDR3 is TGTGCCTGGAGTGTACTGAGCGACAATGAGCAGTTCTTC. Its protein product is CAWSVLSDNEQFF.

The chain recombines TRBV7-9 with TRBJ2-3, with D maybe TRBD2 (6 bases). The CDR3 is 17 amino acids. Germline V gives CDR1 SEHNR, CDR2 FQNEAQ (reference sequence). The V and J ends lost 0 bases and 0 bases respectively, with 13 bases between them. The CDR3 nucleotides are TGTGCCAGCAGCTTAGCGCTCATGCGGGGAAGCACAGATACGCAGTATTTT. It is translated as CASSLALMRGSTDTQYF.